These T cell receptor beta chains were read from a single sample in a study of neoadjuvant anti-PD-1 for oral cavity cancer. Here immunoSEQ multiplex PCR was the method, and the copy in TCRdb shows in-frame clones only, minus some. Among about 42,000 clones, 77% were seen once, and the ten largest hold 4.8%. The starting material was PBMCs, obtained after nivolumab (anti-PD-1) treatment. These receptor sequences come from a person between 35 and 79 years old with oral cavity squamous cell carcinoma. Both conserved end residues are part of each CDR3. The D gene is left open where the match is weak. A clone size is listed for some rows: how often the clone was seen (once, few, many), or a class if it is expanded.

DNA: TGCGCCAGCAGCTTGGAACCCTCGACAGGTTCTGGACTAGCGGGGGGCTACAATGAGCAGTTCTTC; CDR3: CASSLEPSTGSGLAGGYNEQFF; size: NA; V: TRBV5-1; J: TRBJ2-1; length: 22; D: TRBD2
DNA: TGCGCCAGCAGCTGGTCAGGCGAACCCACAGATACGCAGTATTTT; CDR3: CASSWSGEPTDTQYF; size: NA; V: TRBV5-1; J: TRBJ2-3; length: 15; D: NA
DNA: TGCGCCAGCAGTGAGTCAAATAATTGGGACCACACTGAAGCTTTCTTT; CDR3: CASSESNNWDHTEAFF; size: NA; V: TRBV10-1; J: TRBJ1-1; length: 16; D: NA
DNA: TGTGCCAGTAGTAAAGACCAGAGCTCCTACAATGAGCAGTTCTTC; CDR3: CASSKDQSSYNEQFF; size: NA; V: TRBV19; J: TRBJ2-1; length: 15; D: NA
DNA: TGTGCCAGCAGTGAAGGCGGGATCCACCCCTACGAGCAGTACTTC; CDR3: CASSEGGIHPYEQYF; size: NA; V: TRBV2; J: TRBJ2-7; length: 15; D: NA
DNA: TGTGCCAGCAGCTTAACTAGCGGGAGAGTCAATGAGCAGTTCTTC; CDR3: CASSLTSGRVNEQFF; size: NA; V: TRBV2; J: TRBJ2-1; length: 15; D: TRBD2
DNA: TGTGCCAGCAGCTTGTTAATCGGGGAGGTATACTTC; CDR3: CASSLLIGEVYF; size: once; V: TRBV5-8; J: TRBJ2-7; length: 12; D: NA
DNA: TGTGCCAGTATTTTTACCGGGACTGGCAATCAGCCCCAGCATTTT; CDR3: CASIFTGTGNQPQHF; size: NA; V: TRBV19; J: TRBJ1-5; length: 15; D: NA
DNA: TGTGCCAGCAGTGGGAGGGCAGGGACTGCTTACGAGCAGTACTTC; CDR3: CASSGRAGTAYEQYF; size: NA; V: TRBV7-8; J: TRBJ2-7; length: 15; D: TRBD2
DNA: TGTGCCAGTAGTCCGCAGGGGAATTCACCCCTCCACTTT; CDR3: CASSPQGNSPLHF; size: NA; V: TRBV19; J: TRBJ1-6; length: 13; D: NA
DNA: TGTGCCAGCAGCTTAGACAACAATGAGCAGTTCTTC; CDR3: CASSLDNNEQFF; size: NA; V: TRBV11-2; J: TRBJ2-1; length: 12; D: NA
DNA: TGTGCCAGCGGCCTTTCCTACGAGCAGTACTTC; CDR3: CASGLSYEQYF; size: few; V: TRBV2; J: TRBJ2-7; length: 11; D: NA
DNA: TGTGCCAGCAGGCCTCAAGGGGCGGATGGCTACACCTTC; CDR3: CASRPQGADGYTF; size: NA; V: TRBV28; J: TRBJ1-2; length: 13; D: NA
DNA: TGTGCCAGCAGCCACAGGGGGAAAGAGACCCAGTACTTC; CDR3: CASSHRGKETQYF; size: NA; V: TRBV25-1; J: TRBJ2-5; length: 13; D: TRBD1
DNA: TGTGCCAGCAGCTTGGGACAGAATCAGCCCCAGCATTTT; CDR3: CASSLGQNQPQHF; size: NA; V: TRBV5-6; J: TRBJ1-5; length: 13; D: NA
DNA: TGTGCCAGCAGCCAAGGACGGAGGAACACTGAAGCTTTCTTT; CDR3: CASSQGRRNTEAFF; size: NA; V: TRBV5-6; J: TRBJ1-1; length: 14; D: NA
DNA: TGTGCCAGCAGCGTAGGGGAGGGCGGGGCGCAGAACACTGAAGCTTTCTTT; CDR3: CASSVGEGGAQNTEAFF; size: NA; V: TRBV9; J: TRBJ1-1; length: 17; D: NA
DNA: TGTGCCAGCAGTGTGCAGGTATCCAATCAGCCCCAGCATTTT; CDR3: CASSVQVSNQPQHF; size: NA; V: TRBV6-1; J: TRBJ1-5; length: 14; D: NA
DNA: TGTGCCAGCAGAGGGACTAGCGTGTTCACAGATACGCAGTATTTT; CDR3: CASRGTSVFTDTQYF; size: NA; V: TRBV6-6; J: TRBJ2-3; length: 15; D: TRBD2
DNA: TGTGCCAGCAGCCCCACGGGGAACACCATATATTTT; CDR3: CASSPTGNTIYF; size: NA; V: TRBV7-2; J: TRBJ1-3; length: 12; D: NA
DNA: TGCGCCAGCAGCCCCCTTACTACCCCCTACAATGAGCAGTTCTTC; CDR3: CASSPLTTPYNEQFF; size: NA; V: TRBV5-1; J: TRBJ2-1; length: 15; D: NA
DNA: TGTGCCAGTAGTATAGATGAGGCCAGGACCCGCAGAGGCTACACCTTC; CDR3: CASSIDEARTRRGYTF; size: NA; V: TRBV19; J: TRBJ1-2; length: 16; D: NA
DNA: TGTGCCAGCAGCTTAGCCTCTCGTATAAGAGGGACCGGGGAGCTGTTTTTT; CDR3: CASSLASRIRGTGELFF; size: NA; V: TRBV7-8; J: TRBJ2-2; length: 17; D: NA
DNA: TGTGCCAGCTTGCAGGGACTAGCGGGAGAGGGGACCCAGTACTTC; CDR3: CASLQGLAGEGTQYF; size: NA; V: TRBV2; J: TRBJ2-5; length: 15; D: TRBD2
DNA: TGTGCCAGCAGGACCTATAACATGAACACTGAAGCTTTCTTT; CDR3: CASRTYNMNTEAFF; size: NA; V: TRBV7-2; J: TRBJ1-1; length: 14; D: NA
DNA: TGTGCCAGCAGTTCGACGGGGACAGGGGCAACCTACGAGCAGTACTTC; CDR3: CASSSTGTGATYEQYF; size: NA; V: TRBV2; J: TRBJ2-7; length: 16; D: TRBD1
DNA: TGCGCCAGCCGGAGGACAGATACGCAGTATTTT; CDR3: CASRRTDTQYF; size: NA; V: TRBV4-1; J: TRBJ2-3; length: 11; D: NA
DNA: TGTGCCAGCAGTCCATACGGGGGCTCAAACACCGGGGAGCTGTTTTTT; CDR3: CASSPYGGSNTGELFF; size: NA; V: TRBV7-2; J: TRBJ2-2; length: 16; D: NA
DNA: TGTGCCAGCAGTGCCCTTGTAACCGGGGAGCTGTTTTTT; CDR3: CASSALVTGELFF; size: NA; V: TRBV6-4; J: TRBJ2-2; length: 13; D: NA
DNA: TGTGCCAGCAGCCCTTTCGGGGAGCCCTACGAGCAGTACTTC; CDR3: CASSPFGEPYEQYF; size: NA; V: TRBV5-5; J: TRBJ2-7; length: 14; D: NA
DNA: TGCGCCAGCAGCCCTGGACAGTCGTATCAGCCCCAGCATTTT; CDR3: CASSPGQSYQPQHF; size: NA; V: TRBV4-1; J: TRBJ1-5; length: 14; D: NA
DNA: TGTGCCATCAGTGAGCCCGGGACTGGCTTCTACGAGCAGTACTTC; CDR3: CAISEPGTGFYEQYF; size: NA; V: TRBV10-3; J: TRBJ2-7; length: 15; D: NA